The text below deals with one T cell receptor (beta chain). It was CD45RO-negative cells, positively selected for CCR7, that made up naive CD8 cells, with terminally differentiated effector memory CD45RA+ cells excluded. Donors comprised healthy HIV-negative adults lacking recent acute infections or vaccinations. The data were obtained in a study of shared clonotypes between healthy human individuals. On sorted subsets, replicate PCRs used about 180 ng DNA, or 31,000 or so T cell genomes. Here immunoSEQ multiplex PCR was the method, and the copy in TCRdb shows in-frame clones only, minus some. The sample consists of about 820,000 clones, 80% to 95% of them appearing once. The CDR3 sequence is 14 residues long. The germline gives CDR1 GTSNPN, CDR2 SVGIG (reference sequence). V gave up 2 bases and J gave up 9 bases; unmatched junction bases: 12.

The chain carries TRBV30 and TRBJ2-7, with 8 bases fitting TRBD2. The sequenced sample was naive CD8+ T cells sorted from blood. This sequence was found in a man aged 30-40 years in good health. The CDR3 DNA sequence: TGTGCCTGGAGTCCCGATTCGGGAGGGTTGGTGCAGTACTTC. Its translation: CAWSPDSGGLVQYF.